This paragraph covers one TCR beta chain sequence. Its ends do not fully match the called genes, so a read error is possible. In germline, CDR1 is SSHAT, CDR2 FNYEAQ (reference sequence). The length of the CDR3 is 13 residues. Clones were sequenced by immunoSEQ multiplex PCR, and TCRdb holds only the in-frame ones, with some missing. The sample lists 200,000 to 250,000 clones, 70% to 85% occurring once. This sample was included in a study of blood T cell repertoires in COVID-19. This sequence was found in a woman older than 75 with acute or convalescent COVID-19. J is TRBJ2-5 and V is TRBV7-7, with D hard to call. Input material: peripheral blood. Here the CDR3 reads CASSPQIQETQYF. In DNA, the CDR3 is TGTGCTAGCAGCCCACAGATACAAGAGACCCAGTACTTC.